Described below is a single TCR beta chain sequence and its context. The entry originates in a study of post-analysis software for immune sequencing data. TCR beta cDNA libraries included unique molecular identifiers. TCRdb recomputed calls from the PCR reads with MiXCR, one row per CDR3 protein. Of 160,000 or so distinct CDR3 sequences listed, 36% were seen once; the top ten hold over 25%. V lost 4 bases to trimming and J lost 4 bases, with 10 bases between them. CDR1 and CDR2 from the germline V gene are LGHDT and YNNKEL (reference sequence). The CDR3 consists of 14 residues. Source: blood, taken after autologous hematopoietic stem cell transplantation. This TCR came from a girl aged 5-17 years with multiple sclerosis. J is TRBJ2-2 and V is TRBV3-1, with D perhaps matching TRBD1 (6 bases). In nucleotides, the CDR3 is TGTGCCAGCAGCCTCCAAGGGGGCACCGGGGAGCTGTTTTTT. Translating gives CASSLQGGTGELFF.